This T cell receptor (beta chain) was found in a study of beta chain features in type 1 diabetes. General observations from the study: Shortening of TCRB CDR3s, moderate but significant, appeared in all four CD4+ subsets of Type 1 diabetes patients.

Every isolated RNA sample was fully reverse transcribed, so sequencing captured expressed TCRB transcripts. TCRdb's copy holds only in-frame clones and misses some; the assay was immunoSEQ multiplex PCR. The table shows some 290,000 clones, with around 15% occurring only once. This clone came up a few times. What it binds is unknown. This CDR3 contains 13 residues. Germline V gene data show CDR1 as SEHNR and CDR2 as FQNEAQ (reference sequence). Losses at the gene ends were 4 bases for V and 7 bases for J; bases not matched to a gene: 6. This receptor was taken from a man younger than 45 with type 1 diabetes. The rearrangement links TRBV7-9 to TRBJ1-2; TRBD1 matches at 7 bases. The specimen sequenced was naive CD4+ T cells from blood. CDR3 residues: CASSSTGVSGYTF. The CDR3 nucleotides read TGTGCCAGCAGCTCTACAGGGGTCTCTGGCTACACCTTC.